The T cell receptor (beta chain) under discussion was sequenced for a study of graft-versus-host responses after intestinal transplantation. Data came from immunoSEQ multiplex PCR; TCRdb stores just in-frame clones and leaves some out. The repertoire holds about 89,000 clones, with less than 95% as singletons. Turning to this clone: The antigen is undetermined.

The TCR comes from a human donor who was the organ donor for an intestinal transplant. Sequencing was performed on unstimulated CD4+ T cells sorted from spleen or lymph node cells, taken before transplant.

The CDR3 sequence is CASSFQLTGPGSNQPQHF. The CDR3 DNA is TGTGCCAGCAGCTTTCAATTAACAGGGCCGGGTAGTAATCAGCCCCAGCATTTT. V usage is TRBV7-2 and J usage is TRBJ1-5, with D possibly matching TRBD1 (6 bases). Germline loops: CDR1 SGHTA, CDR2 FQGNSA. V lost 3 bases, J lost 4 bases, and 22 bases lay in between. The CDR3 is 18 amino acids. The full variable domain, its missing parts supplied by reference TRBV7-2 and TRBJ1-5, is GAGVSQSPSNKVTEKGKDVELRCDPISGHTALYWYRQSLGQGLEFLIYFQGNSAPDKSGLPSDRFSAERTGGSVSTLTIQRTQQEDSAVYLCASSFQLTGPGSNQPQHFGDGTRLSIL.